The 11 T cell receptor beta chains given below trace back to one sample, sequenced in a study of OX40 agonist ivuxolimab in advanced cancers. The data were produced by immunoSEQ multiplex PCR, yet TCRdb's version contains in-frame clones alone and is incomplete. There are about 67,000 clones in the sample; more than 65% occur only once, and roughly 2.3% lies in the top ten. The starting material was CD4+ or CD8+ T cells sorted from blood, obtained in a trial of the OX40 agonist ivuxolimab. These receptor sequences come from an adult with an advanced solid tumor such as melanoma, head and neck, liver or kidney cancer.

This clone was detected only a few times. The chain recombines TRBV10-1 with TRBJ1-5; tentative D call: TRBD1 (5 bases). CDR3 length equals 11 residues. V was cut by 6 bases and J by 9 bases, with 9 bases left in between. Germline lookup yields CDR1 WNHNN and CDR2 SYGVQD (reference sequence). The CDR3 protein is CASRDTGPQHF. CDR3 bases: TGCGCCAGCAGGGACACAGGGCCCCAGCATTTT.

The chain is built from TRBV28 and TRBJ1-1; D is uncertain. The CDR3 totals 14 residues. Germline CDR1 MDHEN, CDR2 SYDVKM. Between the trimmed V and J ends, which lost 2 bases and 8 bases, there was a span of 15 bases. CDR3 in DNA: TGTGCCAGCAGTTTACCCCAGTGGGGAATAGAAGCTTTCTTT. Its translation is CASSLPQWGIEAFF. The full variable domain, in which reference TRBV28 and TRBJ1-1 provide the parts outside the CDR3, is DVKVTQSSRYLVKRTGEKVFLECVQDMDHENMFWYRQDPGLGLRLIYFSYDVKMKEKGDIPEGYSVSREKKERFSLILESASTNQTSMYLCASSLPQWGIEAFFGQGTRLTVV.

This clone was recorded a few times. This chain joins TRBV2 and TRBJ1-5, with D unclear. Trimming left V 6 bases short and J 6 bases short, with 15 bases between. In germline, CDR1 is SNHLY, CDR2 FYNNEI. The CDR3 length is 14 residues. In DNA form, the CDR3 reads TGTGCCAGCAGCCCGGGGATCACCAGTCAGCCCCAGCATTTT. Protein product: CASSPGITSQPQHF.

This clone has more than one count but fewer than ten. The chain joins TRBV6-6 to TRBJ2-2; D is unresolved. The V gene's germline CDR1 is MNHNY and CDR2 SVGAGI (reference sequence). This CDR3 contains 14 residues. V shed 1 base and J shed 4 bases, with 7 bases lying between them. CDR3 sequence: CASSYWVSTGELFF. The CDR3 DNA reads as TGTGCCAGCAGTTACTGGGTATCCACCGGGGAGCTGTTTTTT.

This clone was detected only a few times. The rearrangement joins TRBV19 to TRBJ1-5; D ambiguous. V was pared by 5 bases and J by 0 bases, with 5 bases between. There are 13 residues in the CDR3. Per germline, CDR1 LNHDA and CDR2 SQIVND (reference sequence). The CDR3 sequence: CASSRTSNQPQHF. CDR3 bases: TGTGCCAGTAGTCGCACTAGCAATCAGCCCCAGCATTTT.

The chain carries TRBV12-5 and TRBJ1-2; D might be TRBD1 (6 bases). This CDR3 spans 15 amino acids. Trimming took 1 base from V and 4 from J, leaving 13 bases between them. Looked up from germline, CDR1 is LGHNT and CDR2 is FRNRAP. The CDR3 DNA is TGTGCTAGTGGTTTGGAGGGGGGAGGCGGCTATGGCTACACCTTC. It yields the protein CASGLEGGGGYGYTF.

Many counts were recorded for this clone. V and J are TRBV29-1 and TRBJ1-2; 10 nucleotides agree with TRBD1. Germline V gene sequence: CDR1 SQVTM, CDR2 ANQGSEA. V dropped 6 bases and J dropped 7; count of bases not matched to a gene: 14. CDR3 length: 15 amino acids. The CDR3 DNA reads TGCAGCGTCGGACAGTTGACAGGGGGCGCCGGTGGCTACACCTTC. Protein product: CSVGQLTGGAGGYTF.

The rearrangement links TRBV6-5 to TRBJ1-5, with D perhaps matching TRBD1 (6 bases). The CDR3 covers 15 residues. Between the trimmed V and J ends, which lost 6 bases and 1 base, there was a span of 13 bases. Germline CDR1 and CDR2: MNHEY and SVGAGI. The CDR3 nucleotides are TGTGCCAGCAGCCCTGTAGGGGGGAGCAATCAGCCCCAGCATTTT. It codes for CASSPVGGSNQPQHF.

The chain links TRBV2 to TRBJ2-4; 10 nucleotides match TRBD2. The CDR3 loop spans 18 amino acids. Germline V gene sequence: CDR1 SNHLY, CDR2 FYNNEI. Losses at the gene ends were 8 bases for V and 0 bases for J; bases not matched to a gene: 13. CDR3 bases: TGTGCCAGCGGGCAAGCTAGCGGGGGCGTACTAGCCAAAAACATTCAGTACTTC. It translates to CASGQASGGVLAKNIQYF.

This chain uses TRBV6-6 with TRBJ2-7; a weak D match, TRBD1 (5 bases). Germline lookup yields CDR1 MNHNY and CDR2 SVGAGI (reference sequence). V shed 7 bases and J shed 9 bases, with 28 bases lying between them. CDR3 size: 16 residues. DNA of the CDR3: TGTGCCAGCAAACCCACAGGATTGGGATCTATTGCATGGCAGTACTTC. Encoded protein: CASKPTGLGSIAWQYF.

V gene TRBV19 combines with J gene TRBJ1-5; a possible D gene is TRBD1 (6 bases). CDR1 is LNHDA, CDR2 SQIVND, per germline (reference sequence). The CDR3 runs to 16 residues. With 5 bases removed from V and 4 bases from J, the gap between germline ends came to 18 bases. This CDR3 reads CASSRSGASLNQPQHF. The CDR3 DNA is TGTGCCAGTAGTCGTTCGGGGGCGAGTCTAAATCAGCCCCAGCATTTT.